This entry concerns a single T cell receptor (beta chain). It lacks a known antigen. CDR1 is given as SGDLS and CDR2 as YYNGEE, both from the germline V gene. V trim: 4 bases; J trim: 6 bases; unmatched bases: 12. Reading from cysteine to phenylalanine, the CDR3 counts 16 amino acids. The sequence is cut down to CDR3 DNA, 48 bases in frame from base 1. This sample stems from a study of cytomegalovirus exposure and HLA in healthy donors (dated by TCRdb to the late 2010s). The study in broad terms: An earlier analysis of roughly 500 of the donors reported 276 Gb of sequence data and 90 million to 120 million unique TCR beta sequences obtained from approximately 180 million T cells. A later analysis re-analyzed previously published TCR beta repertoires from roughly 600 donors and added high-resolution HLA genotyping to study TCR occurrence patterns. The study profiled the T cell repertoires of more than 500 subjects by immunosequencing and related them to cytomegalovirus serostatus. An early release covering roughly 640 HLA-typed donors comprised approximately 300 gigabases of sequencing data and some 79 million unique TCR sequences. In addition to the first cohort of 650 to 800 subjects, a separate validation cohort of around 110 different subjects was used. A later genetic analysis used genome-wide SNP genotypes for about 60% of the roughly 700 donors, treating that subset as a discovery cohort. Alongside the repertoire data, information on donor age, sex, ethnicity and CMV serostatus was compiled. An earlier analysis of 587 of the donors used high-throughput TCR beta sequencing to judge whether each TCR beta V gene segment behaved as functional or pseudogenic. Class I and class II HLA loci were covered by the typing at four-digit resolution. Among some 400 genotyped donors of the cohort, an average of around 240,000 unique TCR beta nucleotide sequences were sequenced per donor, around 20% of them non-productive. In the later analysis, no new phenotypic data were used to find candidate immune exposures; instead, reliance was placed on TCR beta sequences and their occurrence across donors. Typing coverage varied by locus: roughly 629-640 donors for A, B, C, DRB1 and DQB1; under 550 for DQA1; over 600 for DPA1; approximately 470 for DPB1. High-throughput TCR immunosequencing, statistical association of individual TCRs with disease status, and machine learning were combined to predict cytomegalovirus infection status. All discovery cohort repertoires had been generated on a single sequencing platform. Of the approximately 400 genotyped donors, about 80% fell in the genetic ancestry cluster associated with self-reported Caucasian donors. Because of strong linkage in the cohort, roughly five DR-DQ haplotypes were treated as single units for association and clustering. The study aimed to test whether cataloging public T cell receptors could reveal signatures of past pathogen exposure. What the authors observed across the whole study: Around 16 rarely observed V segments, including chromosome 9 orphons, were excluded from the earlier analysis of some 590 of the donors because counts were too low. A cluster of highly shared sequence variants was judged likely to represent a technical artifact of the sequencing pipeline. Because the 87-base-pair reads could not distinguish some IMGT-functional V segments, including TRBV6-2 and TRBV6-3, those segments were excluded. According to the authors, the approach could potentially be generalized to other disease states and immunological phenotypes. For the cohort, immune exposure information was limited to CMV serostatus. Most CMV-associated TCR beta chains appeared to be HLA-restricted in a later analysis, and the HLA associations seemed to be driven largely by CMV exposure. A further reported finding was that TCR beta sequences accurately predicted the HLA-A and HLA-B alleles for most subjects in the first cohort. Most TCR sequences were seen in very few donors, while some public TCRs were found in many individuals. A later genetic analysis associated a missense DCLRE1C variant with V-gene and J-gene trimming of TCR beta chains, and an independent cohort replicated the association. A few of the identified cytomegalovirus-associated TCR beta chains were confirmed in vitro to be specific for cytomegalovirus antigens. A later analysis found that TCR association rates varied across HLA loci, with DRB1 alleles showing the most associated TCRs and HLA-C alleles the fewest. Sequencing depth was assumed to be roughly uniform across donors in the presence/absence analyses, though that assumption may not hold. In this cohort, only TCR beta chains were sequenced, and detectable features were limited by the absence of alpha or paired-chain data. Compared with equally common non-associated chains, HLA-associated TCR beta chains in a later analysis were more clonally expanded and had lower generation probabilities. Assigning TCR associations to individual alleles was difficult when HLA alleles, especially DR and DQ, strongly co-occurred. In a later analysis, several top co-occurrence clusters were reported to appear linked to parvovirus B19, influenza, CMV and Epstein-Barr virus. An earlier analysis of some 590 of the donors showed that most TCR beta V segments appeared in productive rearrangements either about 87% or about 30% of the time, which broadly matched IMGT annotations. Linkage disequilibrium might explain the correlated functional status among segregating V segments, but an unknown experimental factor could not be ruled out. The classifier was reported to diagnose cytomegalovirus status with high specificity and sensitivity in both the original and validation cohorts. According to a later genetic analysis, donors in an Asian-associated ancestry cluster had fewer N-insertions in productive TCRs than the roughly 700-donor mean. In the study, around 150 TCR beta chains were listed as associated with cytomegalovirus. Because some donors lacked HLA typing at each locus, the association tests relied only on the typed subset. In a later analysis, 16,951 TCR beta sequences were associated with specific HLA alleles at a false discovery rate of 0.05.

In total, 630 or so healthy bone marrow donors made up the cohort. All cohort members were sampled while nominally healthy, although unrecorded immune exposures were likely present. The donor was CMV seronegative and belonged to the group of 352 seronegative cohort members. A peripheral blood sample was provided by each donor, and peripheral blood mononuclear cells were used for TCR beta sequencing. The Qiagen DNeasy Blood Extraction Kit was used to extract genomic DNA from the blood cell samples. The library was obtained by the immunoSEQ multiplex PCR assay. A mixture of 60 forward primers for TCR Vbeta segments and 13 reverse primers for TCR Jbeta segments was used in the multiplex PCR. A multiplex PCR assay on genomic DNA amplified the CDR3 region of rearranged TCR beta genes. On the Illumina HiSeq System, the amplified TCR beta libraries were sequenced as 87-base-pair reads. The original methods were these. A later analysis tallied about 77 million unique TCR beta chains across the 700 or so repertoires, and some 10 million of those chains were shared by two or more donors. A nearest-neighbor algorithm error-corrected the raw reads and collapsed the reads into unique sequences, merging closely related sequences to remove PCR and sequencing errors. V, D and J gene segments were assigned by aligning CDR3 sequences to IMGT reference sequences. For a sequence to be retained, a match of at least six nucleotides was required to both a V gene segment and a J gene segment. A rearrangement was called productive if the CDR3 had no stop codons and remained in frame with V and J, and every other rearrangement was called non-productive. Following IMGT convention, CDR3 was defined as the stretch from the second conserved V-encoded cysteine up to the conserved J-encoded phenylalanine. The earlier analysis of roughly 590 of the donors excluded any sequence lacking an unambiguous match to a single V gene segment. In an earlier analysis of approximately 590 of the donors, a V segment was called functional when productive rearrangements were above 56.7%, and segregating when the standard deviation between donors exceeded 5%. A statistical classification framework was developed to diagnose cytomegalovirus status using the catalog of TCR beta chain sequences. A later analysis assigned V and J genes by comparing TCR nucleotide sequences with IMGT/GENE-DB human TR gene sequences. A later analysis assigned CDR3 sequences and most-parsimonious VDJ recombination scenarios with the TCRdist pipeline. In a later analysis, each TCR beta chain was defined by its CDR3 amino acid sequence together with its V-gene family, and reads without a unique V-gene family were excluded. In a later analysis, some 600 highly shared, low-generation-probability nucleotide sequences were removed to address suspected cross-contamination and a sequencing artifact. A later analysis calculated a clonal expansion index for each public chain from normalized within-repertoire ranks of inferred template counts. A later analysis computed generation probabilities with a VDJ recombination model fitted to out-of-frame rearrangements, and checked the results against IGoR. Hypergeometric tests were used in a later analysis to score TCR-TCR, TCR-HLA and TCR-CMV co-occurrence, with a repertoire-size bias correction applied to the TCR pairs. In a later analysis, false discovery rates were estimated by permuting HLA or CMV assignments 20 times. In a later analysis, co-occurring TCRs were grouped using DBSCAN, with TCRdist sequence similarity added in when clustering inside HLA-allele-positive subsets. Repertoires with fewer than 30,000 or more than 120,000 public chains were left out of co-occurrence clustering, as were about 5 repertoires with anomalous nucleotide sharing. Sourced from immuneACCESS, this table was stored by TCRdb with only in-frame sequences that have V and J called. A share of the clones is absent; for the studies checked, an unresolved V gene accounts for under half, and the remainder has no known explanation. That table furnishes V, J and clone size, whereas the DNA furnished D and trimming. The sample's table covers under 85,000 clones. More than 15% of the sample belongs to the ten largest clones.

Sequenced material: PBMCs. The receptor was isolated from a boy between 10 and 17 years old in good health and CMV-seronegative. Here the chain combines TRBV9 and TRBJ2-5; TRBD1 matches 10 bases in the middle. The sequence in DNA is TGTGCCAGCAGCCCTTCGACAGGGGGCGTCGCGAAGACCCAGTACTTC. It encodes CASSPSTGGVAKTQYF.